This entry lists 5 T cell receptor beta chains sequenced from one sample in a study of cytomegalovirus exposure and HLA in healthy donors. Vbeta (60) and Jbeta (13) primers were used in the PCR. This table comes from immunoSEQ multiplex PCR, and its TCRdb copy is limited to in-frame clones, with some not included. Of approximately 190,000 clones in the sample, approximately 88% are singletons; the top ten hold around 3%. Sequencing was carried out using PBMCs. These receptor sequences come from a woman in her forties or fifties in good health and CMV-seropositive.

V usage is TRBV2 and J usage is TRBJ2-1, with 8 bases that match TRBD1. Unmatched junction bases numbered 13, after V lost 7 bases and J lost 11 bases. The CDR3 runs to 14 residues. Per germline, CDR1 SNHLY and CDR2 FYNNEI. The chain's CDR3 is CASIRDRSVPQQFF. CDR3 DNA: TGTGCCAGCATACGGGACAGGTCCGTTCCTCAGCAGTTCTTC.

The genes are TRBV5-3 and TRBJ2-2, with 11 nucleotides matching TRBD1. TRBV5-3 is reported as an ORF; its role is uncertain. This CDR3 has 16 residues. The junction had 4 bases not matched to a gene; V was cut back by 5 bases and J by 1 base. CDR3 sequence (DNA): TGTGCCAGAAGTCAGGGACAGGGGGGGAACACCGGGGAGCTGTTTTTT. This translates into CARSQGQGGNTGELFF.

This sequence joins TRBV18 and TRBJ1-6; D gene unclear. Germline CDR1 reads KGHSH; CDR2 reads LQKENI. The CDR3 totals 15 residues. V was cut by 0 bases and J by 7 bases, with 10 bases left in between. The CDR3 sequence: CASSPPSLNNSPLHF. In DNA, the CDR3 is TGTGCCAGCTCACCACCGTCACTAAACAATTCACCCCTCCACTTT.

The genes are TRBV28 and TRBJ1-2, with 8 bases identical to TRBD1. The length of the CDR3 is 15 residues. Germline assignment: CDR1 MDHEN and CDR2 SYDVKM. The J segment lost 6 bases and the V segment lost 5 bases, leaving 11 bases of the junction unmatched. CDR3 sequence: CASSLTSGTGHGYTF. DNA for the CDR3: TGTGCCAGCAGTCTCACATCCGGGACAGGACATGGCTACACCTTC.

The genes are TRBV6-5 and TRBJ2-3; tentative D call: TRBD2 (5 bases). Trimming shortened V by 2 bases and J by 1 base, and 10 bases separated the two germline ends. CDR3 length: 15 residues. CDR1 MNHEY and CDR2 SVGAGI come from the germline V gene. In DNA form, the CDR3 reads TGTGCCAGCAGTTACGTCCGGACTGGCACAGATACGCAGTATTTT. Encoded protein: CASSYVRTGTDTQYF.